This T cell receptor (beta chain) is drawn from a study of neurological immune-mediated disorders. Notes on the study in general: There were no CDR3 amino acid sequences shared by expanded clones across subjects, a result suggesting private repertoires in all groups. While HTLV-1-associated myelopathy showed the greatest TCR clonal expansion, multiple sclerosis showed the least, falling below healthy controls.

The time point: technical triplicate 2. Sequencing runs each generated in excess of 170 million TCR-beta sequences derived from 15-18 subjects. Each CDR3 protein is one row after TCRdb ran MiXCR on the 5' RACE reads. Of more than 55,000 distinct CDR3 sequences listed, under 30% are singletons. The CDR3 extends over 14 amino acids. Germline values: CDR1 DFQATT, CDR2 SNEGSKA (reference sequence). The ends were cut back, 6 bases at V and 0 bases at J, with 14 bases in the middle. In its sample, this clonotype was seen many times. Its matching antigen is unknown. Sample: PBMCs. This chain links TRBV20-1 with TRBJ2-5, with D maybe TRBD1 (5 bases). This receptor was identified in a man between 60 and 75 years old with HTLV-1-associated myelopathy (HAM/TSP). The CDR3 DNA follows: TGCAGTGCGAAGAAGACAGAGAACCAAGAGACCCAGTACTTC. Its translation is CSAKKTENQETQYF.